The 11 T cell receptor beta chains reported below all come from one sample, sequenced in a study of radiotherapy plus CTLA-4 blockade in lung cancer. The assay was immunoSEQ multiplex PCR, and TCRdb's table has in-frame clones only and misses some. The data show approximately 60,000 clones, 82% seen once. The sequences come from peripheral blood, collected from a patient treated with radiotherapy plus ipilimumab. All receptors come from a human donor with non-small cell lung cancer whose response to radiotherapy plus ipilimumab could not be evaluated.

This clone showed up just once. This chain links TRBV2 with TRBJ1-6, with TRBD1 as a possible D gene (5 bases). V was pared by 4 bases and J by 7 bases, with 20 bases between. CDR1 is SNHLY and CDR2 is FYNNEI in the germline V gene. The CDR3 is 17 amino acids. CDR3 bases: TGTGCCAGCAGTGTGGCTCATCTCAGGGTTGACAATTCACCCCTCCACTTT. Amino acids: CASSVAHLRVDNSPLHF.

The J gene is TRBJ2-3, the V gene TRBV11-2; 11 bases match TRBD1. This CDR3 is 15 amino acids long. Trimming removed 4 bases from V and 5 bases from J; junction bases left unmatched: 5. Per germline, CDR1 SGHAT and CDR2 FQNNGV. In nucleotides, the CDR3 is TGTGCCAGCAGCTCTCGGACAGGGGGCAAAGATACGCAGTATTTT. The encoded protein is CASSSRTGGKDTQYF.

The rearrangement joins TRBV11-2 to TRBJ2-3, with TRBD1 as a possible D gene (5 bases). This CDR3 region has 15 residues. The germline CDR1 and CDR2 sequences are SGHAT and FQNNGV. Trimming cost V 4 bases and J 0 bases, with 11 bases left between them. Here the CDR3 reads CASSSLTVSTDTQYF. In DNA form, the CDR3 reads TGTGCCAGCAGCTCCTTGACAGTAAGCACAGATACGCAGTATTTT.

With regard to this clone: The DNA is left out, because the CDR3 cannot be placed on it with certainty; the CDR3 is given as TCRdb lists it. The gene calls are TRBV28 and TRBJ2-1; the table's TRBD2 call for D was not verified on the DNA. The length of the CDR3 is 15 amino acids, counting both ends. Germline V gene data show CDR1 as MDHEN and CDR2 as SYDVKM. The CDR3 reads CASSSSGTSHNEQFF.

This clone was observed a single time. The chain recombines TRBV29-1 with TRBJ2-3; 8 bases match TRBD1. The V and J ends lost 4 bases and 4 bases, in that order; junction bases with no gene match: 7. Per the germline V gene, CDR1 is SQVTM and CDR2 is ANQGSEA. There are 14 residues in the CDR3. The chain's CDR3 is CSVGGSTGADTQYF. The CDR3 region has the DNA TGCAGCGTTGGGGGGTCGACAGGGGCAGATACGCAGTATTTT.

A single count supports this clone. The chain carries TRBV9 and TRBJ2-1; D remains ambiguous. Germline-derived CDR1 and CDR2 are SGDLS and YYNGEE. Trimming removed 0 bases from V and 2 bases from J, with 6 bases in between. The CDR3 consists of 14 residues. The CDR3 loop reads CASSVAGPYNEQFF. The CDR3 nucleotides are TGTGCCAGCAGCGTAGCGGGTCCCTACAATGAGCAGTTCTTC. Full variable domain (rest looked up from reference TRBV9 and TRBJ2-1): DSGVTQTPKHLITATGQRVTLRCSPRSGDLSVYWYQQSLDQGLQFLIQYYNGEERAKGNILERFSAQQFPDLHSELNLSSLELGDSALYFCASSVAGPYNEQFFGPGTRLTVL.

This clone was counted a few times. This chain joins TRBV4-1 and TRBJ1-2; perhaps TRBD1 as D (5 bases). Trimming took off 4 bases at V and 3 bases at J, with 15 bases between the two ends. The CDR3 loop spans 15 amino acids. Germline CDR1 is MGHRA and CDR2 is YSYEKL. The CDR3 is CASSPTQVGDYGYTF. The DNA for the CDR3 is TGCGCCAGCAGCCCCACACAGGTAGGGGACTATGGCTACACCTTC.

CDR3 protein: CASSLRQDYEQYF. CDR3 DNA sequence: TGTGCCAGCAGCTTAAGGCAGGATTACGAGCAGTACTTC. This chain links TRBV7-9 with TRBJ2-7; unclear D gene. V dropped 2 bases and J dropped 4 bases, with 9 bases sitting between them. Germline V CDR1 and CDR2: SEHNR, FQNEAQ (reference sequence). The CDR3 is 13 amino acids.

The chain employs TRBV5-1 and TRBJ1-5, with D tentatively TRBD1 (6 bases). The V end was cut by 4 bases, the J end by 0 bases, with 14 bases between. Germline loops: CDR1 SGHRS, CDR2 YFSETQ. The CDR3 covers 16 residues. This CDR3 is CASSVGQLDSNQPQHF. The CDR3 nucleotides read TGCGCCAGCAGCGTTGGACAGTTGGATAGCAATCAGCCCCAGCATTTT.

This clone was picked up a small number of times. The chain is built from TRBV19 and TRBJ1-2; D uncertain. V was clipped by 3 bases and J by 8 bases, with 22 bases between them. Germline V gene data show CDR1 as LNHDA and CDR2 as SQIVND (reference sequence). This CDR3 is 16 amino acids long. CDR3 DNA: TGTGCCAGTAGTATCCCTTTAAAGGACGGACTTTGGGGCTACACCTTC. This encodes CASSIPLKDGLWGYTF.

This clone was detected only once. The chain has TRBV19 and TRBJ1-2; 11 positions agree with TRBD1. This CDR3 contains 19 residues. Trimming removed 2 bases from V and 4 bases from J; junction bases left unmatched: 15. CDR1 is LNHDA and CDR2 is SQIVND in the germline V gene (reference sequence). CDR3 sequence reads: CASSIPSRPRGQGVYGYTF. CDR3 in DNA: TGTGCCAGTAGTATACCCTCCCGCCCCCGGGGACAGGGGGTCTATGGCTACACCTTC.